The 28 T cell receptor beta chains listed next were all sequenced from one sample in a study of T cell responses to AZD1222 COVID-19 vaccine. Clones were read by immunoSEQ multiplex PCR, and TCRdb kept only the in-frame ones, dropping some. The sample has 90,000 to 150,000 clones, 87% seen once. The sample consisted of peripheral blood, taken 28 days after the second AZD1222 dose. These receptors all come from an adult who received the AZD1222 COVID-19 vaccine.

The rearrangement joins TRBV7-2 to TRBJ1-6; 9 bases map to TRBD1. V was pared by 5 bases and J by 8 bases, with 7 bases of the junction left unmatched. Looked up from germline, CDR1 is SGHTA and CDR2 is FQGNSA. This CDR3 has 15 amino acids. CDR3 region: CASSAPGQGHSPLHF. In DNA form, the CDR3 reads TGTGCCAGCAGCGCCCCGGGACAGGGTCATTCACCCCTCCACTTT.

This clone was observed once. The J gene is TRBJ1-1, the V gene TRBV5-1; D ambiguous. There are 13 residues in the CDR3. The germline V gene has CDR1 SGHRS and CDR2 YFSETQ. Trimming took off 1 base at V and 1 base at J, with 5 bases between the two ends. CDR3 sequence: CASSLPQNTEAFF. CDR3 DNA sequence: TGCGCCAGCAGCTTGCCACAGAACACTGAAGCTTTCTTT. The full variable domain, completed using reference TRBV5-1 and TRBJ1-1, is KAGVTQTPRYLIKTRGQQVTLSCSPISGHRSVSWYQQTPGQGLQFLFEYFSETQRNKGNFPGRFSGRQFSNSRSEMNVSTLELGDSALYLCASSLPQNTEAFFGQGTRLTVV.

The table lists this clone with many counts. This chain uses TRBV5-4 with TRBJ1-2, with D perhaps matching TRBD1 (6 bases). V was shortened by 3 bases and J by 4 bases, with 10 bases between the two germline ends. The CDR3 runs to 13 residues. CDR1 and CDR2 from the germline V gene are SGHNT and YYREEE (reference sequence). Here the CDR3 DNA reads TGTGCCAGCAGCTGGGGGCAGTCCTATGGCTACACCTTC. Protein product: CASSWGQSYGYTF. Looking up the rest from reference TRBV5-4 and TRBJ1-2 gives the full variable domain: ETGVTQSPTHLIKTRGQQVTLRCSSQSGHNTVSWYQQALGQGPQFIFQYYREEENGRGNFPPRFSGLQFPNYSSELNVNALELDDSALYLCASSWGQSYGYTFGSGTRLTVV.

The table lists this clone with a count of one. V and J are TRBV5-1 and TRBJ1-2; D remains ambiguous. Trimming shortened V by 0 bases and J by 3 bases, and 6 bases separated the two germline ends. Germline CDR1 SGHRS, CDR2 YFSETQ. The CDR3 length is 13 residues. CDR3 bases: TGCGCCAGCAGCTTGGCGGCTGACTATGGCTACACCTTC. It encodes CASSLAADYGYTF.

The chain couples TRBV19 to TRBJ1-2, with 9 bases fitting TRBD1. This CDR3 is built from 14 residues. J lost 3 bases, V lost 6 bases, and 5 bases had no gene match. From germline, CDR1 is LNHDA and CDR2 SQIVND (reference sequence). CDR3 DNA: TGTGCCAGTAGGGAACAGGGGGCTGACTATGGCTACACCTTC. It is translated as CASREQGADYGYTF.

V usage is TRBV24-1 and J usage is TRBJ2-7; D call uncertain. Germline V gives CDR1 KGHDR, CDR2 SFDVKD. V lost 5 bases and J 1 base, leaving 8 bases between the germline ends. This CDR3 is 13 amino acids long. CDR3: CATSGQRSYEQYF. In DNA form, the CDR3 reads TGTGCCACCAGTGGTCAGCGTTCCTACGAGCAGTACTTC.

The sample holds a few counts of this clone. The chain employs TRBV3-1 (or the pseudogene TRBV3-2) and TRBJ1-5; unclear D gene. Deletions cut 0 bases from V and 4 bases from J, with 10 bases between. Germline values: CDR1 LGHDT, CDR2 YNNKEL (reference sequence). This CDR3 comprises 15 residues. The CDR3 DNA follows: TGTGCCAGCAGCCAAGACCGCGGGGAAAATCAGCCCCAGCATTTT. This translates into CASSQDRGENQPQHF.

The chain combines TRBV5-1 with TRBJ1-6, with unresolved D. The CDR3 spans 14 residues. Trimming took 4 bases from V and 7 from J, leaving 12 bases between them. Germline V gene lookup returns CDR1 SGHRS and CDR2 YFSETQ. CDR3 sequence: CASSREGLNSPLHF. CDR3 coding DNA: TGCGCCAGCAGCCGCGAAGGACTCAATTCACCCCTCCACTTT.

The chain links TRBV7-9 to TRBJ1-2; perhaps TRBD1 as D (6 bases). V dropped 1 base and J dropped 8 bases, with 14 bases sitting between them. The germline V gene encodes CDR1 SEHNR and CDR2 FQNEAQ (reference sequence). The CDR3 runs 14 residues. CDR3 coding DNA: TGTGCCAGCAGCTTAGGTGGCGGGGGCCGGGGCTACACCTTC. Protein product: CASSLGGGGRGYTF.

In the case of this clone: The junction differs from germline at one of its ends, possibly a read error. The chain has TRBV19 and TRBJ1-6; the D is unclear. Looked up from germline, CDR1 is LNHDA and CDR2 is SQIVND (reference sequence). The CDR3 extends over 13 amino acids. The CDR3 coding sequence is TGTGCCAGTACCTCCTCCCATAATTCACCCCTCCACTTT. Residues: CASTSSHNSPLHF.

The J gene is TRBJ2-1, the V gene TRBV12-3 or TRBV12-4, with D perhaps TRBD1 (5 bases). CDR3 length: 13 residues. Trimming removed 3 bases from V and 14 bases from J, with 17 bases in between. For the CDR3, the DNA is TGTGCCAGCAGTTTCCAGTTCGGGCAGGGAAAGTTCTTC. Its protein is CASSFQFGQGKFF.

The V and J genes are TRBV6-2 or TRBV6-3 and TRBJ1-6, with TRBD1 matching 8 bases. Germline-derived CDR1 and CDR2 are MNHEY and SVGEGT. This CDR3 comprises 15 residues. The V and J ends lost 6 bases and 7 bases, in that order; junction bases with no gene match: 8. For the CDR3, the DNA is TGTGCCAGCAGCTTTACAGGGGGTCAAAATTCACCCCTCCACTTT. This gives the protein CASSFTGGQNSPLHF.

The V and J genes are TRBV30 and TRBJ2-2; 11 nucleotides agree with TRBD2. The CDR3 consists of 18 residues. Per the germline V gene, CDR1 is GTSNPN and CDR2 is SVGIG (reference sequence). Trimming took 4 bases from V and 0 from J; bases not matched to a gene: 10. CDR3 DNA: TGTGCCTGGAAATCCCCGGGACTAGCGGCAGCGAACACCGGGGAGCTGTTTTTT. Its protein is CAWKSPGLAAANTGELFF.

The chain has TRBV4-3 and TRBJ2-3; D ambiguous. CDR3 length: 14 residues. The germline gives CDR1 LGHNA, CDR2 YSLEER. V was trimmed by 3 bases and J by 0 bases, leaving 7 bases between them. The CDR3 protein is CASSQVSSTDTQYF. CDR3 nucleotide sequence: TGCGCCAGCAGCCAGGTCTCTAGCACAGATACGCAGTATTTT.

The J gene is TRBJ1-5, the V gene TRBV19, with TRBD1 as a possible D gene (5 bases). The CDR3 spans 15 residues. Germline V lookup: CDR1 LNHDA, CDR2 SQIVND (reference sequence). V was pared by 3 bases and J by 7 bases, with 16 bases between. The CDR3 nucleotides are TGTGCCAGTAGTATGATGGCCGTGAGGGGCCAGCCCCAGCATTTT. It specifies CASSMMAVRGQPQHF. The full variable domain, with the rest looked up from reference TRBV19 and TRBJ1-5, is DGGITQSPKYLFRKEGQNVTLSCEQNLNHDAMYWYRQDPGQGLRLIYYSQIVNDFQKGDIAEGYSVSREKKESFPLTVTSAQKNPTAFYLCASSMMAVRGQPQHFGDGTRLSIL.

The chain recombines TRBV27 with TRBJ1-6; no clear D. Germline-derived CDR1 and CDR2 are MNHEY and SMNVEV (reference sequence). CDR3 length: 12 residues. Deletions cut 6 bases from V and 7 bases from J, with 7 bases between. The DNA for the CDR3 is TGTGCCAGCAGAGGTACAAATTCACCCCTCCACTTT. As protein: CASRGTNSPLHF.

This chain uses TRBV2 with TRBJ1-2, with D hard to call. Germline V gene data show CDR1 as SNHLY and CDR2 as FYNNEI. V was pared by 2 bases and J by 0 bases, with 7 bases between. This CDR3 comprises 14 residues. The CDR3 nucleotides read TGTGCCAGCAGTGAAAGGAGAGCTAACTATGGCTACACCTTC. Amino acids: CASSERRANYGYTF. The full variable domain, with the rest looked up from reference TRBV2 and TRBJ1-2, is EPEVTQTPSHQVTQMGQEVILRCVPISNHLYFYWYRQILGQKVEFLVSFYNNEISEKSEIFDDQFSVERPDGSNFTLKIRSTKLEDSAMYFCASSERRANYGYTFGSGTRLTVV.

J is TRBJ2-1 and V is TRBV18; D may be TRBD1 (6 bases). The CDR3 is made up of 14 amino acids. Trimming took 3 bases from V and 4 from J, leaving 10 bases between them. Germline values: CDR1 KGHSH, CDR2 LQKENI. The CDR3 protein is CASSPIDRYNEQFF. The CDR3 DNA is TGTGCCAGCTCACCTATTGACAGGTACAATGAGCAGTTCTTC.

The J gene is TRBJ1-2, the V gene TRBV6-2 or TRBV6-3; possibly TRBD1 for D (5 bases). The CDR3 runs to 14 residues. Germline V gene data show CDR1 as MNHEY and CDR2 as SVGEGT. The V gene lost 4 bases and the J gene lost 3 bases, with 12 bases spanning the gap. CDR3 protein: CASSSGGNYYGYTF. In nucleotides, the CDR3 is TGTGCCAGCAGTTCCGGGGGAAACTACTATGGCTACACCTTC.

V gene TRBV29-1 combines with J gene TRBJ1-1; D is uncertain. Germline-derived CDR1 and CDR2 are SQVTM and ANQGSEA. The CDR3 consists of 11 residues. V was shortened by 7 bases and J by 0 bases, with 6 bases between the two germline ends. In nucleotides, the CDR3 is TGCAGCGGACGGGTGAACACTGAAGCTTTCTTT. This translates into CSGRVNTEAFF.

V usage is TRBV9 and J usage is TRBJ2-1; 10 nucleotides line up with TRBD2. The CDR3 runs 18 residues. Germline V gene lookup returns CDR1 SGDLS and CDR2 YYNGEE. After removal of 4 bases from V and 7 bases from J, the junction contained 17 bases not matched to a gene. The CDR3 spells CASSHNFLAGASLNEQFF. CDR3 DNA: TGTGCCAGCAGCCACAACTTTCTAGCGGGGGCTTCCCTTAATGAGCAGTTCTTC.

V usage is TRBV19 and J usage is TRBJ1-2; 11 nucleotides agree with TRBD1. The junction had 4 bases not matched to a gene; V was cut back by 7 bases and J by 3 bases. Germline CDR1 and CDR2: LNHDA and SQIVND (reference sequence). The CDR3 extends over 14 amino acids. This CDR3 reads CASTRDRGDYGYTF. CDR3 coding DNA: TGTGCCAGTACCCGGGACAGGGGGGACTATGGCTACACCTTC.

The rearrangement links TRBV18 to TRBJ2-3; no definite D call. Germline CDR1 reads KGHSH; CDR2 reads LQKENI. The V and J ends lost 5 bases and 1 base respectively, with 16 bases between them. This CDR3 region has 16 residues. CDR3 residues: CASSSRKVWGTDTQYF. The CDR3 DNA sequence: TGTGCCAGCTCATCGAGAAAGGTCTGGGGCACAGATACGCAGTATTTT.

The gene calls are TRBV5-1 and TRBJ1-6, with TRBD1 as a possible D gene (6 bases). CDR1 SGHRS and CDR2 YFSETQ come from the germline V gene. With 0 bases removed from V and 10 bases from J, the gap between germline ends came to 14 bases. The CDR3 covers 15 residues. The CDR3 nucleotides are TGCGCCAGCAGCTTGGAGGGGGGTGAGGGATCACCCCTCCACTTT. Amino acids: CASSLEGGEGSPLHF.

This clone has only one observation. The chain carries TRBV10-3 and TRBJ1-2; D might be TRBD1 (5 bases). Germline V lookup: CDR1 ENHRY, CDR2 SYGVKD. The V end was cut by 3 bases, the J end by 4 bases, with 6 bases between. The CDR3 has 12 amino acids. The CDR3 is CAISDQGYGYTF. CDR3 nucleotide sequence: TGTGCCATCAGTGACCAGGGCTATGGCTACACCTTC.

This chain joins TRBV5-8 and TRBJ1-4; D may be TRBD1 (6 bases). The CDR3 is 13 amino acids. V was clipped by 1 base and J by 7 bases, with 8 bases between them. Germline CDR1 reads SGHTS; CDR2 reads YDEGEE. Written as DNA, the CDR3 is TGTGCCAGCAGCTTGAACAGGGCTGAAAAACTGTTTTTT. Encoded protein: CASSLNRAEKLFF.

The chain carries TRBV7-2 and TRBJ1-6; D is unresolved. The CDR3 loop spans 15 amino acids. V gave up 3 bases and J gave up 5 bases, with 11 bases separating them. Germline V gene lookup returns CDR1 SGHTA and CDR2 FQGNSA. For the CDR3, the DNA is TGTGCCAGCAGCTTTGATTCGGGAAATAATTCACCCCTCCACTTT. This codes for CASSFDSGNNSPLHF.

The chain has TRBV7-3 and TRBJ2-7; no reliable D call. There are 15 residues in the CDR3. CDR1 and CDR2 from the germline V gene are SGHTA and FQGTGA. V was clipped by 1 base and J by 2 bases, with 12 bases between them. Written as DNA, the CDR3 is TGTGCCAGCAGCTTAAGTTCAAAACCCCCCTACGAGCAGTACTTC. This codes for CASSLSSKPPYEQYF.